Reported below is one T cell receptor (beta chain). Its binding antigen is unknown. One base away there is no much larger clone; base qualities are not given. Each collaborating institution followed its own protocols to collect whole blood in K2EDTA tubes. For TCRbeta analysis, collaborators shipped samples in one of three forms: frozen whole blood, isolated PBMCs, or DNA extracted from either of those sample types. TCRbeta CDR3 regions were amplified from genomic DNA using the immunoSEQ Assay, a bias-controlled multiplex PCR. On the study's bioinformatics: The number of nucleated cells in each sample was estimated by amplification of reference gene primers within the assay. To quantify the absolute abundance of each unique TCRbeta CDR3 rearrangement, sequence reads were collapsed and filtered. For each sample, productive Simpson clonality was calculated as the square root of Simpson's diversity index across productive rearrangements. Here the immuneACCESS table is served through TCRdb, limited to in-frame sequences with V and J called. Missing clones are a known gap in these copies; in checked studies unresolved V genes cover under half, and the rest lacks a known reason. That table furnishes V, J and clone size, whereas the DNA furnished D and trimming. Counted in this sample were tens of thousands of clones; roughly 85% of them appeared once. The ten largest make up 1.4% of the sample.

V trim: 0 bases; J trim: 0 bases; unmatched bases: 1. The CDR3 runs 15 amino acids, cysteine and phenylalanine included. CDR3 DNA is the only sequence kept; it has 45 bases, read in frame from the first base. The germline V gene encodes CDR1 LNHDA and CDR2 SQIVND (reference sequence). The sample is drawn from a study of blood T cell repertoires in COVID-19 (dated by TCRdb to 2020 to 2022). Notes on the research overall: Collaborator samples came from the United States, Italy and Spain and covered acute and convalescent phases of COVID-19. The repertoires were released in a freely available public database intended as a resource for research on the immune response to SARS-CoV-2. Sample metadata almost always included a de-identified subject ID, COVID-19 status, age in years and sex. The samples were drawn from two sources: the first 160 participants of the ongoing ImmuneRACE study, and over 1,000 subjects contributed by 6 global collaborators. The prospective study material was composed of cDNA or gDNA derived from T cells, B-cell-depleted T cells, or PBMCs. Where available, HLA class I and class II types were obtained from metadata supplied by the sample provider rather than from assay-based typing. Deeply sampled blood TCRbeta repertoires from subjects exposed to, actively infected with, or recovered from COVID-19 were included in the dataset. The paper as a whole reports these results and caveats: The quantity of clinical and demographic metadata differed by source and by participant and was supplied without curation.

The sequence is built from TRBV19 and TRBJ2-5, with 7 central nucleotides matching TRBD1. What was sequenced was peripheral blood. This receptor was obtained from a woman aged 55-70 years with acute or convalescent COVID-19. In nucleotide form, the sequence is TGTGCCAGTAGTATAGAAGGGGGCGACCAAGAGACCCAGTACTTC. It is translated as CASSIEGGDQETQYF.